Listed here are 10 T cell receptor beta chains from one sample, sequenced in a study of T-cell reconstitution after alpha-beta-depleted transplantation in children. Preparation of the TCRbeta library involved a method that used unique molecular identifiers. One entry per CDR3 protein, called by TCRdb with MiXCR from the PCR reads. Here the sample spans approximately 520,000 distinct CDR3 sequences, about 33% being singletons. Sequences were derived from PBMCs from the stem cell graft donor, sampled from the stem cell graft. These receptors were collected from a human donor who donated a stem cell graft to a child with aplastic anemia.

This clonotype was detected only a few times. CDR3 protein: CASSQEGGGAQETQYF. Written as DNA, the CDR3 is TGCGCCAGCAGCCAAGAAGGGGGAGGAGCCCAAGAGACCCAGTACTTC. This chain links TRBV4-3 with TRBJ2-5, with D possibly being TRBD1 or TRBD2 (6 bases each). CDR3 length: 16 amino acids. The germline V gene has CDR1 LGHNA and CDR2 YSLEER. Trimming took off 0 bases at V and 1 base at J, with 12 bases between the two ends.

This chain joins TRBV11-2 and TRBJ1-1, with D uncertain. V was pared by 5 bases and J by 1 base, with 11 bases between. Germline V lookup: CDR1 SGHAT, CDR2 FQNNGV. CDR3 length equals 14 residues. CDR3 in amino acids: CASSPIQPNTEAFF. In DNA form, the CDR3 reads TGTGCCAGCAGCCCCATCCAGCCGAACACTGAAGCTTTCTTT. Variable domain in full (rest from reference TRBV11-2 and TRBJ1-1): EAGVAQSPRYKIIEKRQSVAFWCNPISGHATLYWYQQILGQGPKLLIQFQNNGVVDDSQLPKDRFSAERLKGVDSTLKIQPAKLEDSAVYLCASSPIQPNTEAFFGQGTRLTVV.

The chain uses TRBV10-3 and TRBJ2-7; 8 positions match TRBD2. Unmatched junction bases numbered 15, after V lost 1 base and J lost 4 bases. Germline values: CDR1 ENHRY, CDR2 SYGVKD. This CDR3 comprises 18 residues. CDR3 nucleotide sequence: TGTGCCATCAGTGAGTTATCCGAGAGCGGGGGCTTTAAGTACGAGCAGTACTTC. Translating it yields CAISELSESGGFKYEQYF.

The table lists this clonotype with a few counts. The rearrangement uses TRBV6-5 and TRBJ1-2; a possible D gene is TRBD1 (5 bases). The germline gives CDR1 MNHEY, CDR2 SVGAGI. The V gene lost 6 bases and the J gene lost 5 bases, with 13 bases spanning the gap. The CDR3 runs 13 residues. Here the CDR3 reads CASRDSTVYGYTF. CDR3 bases: TGTGCCAGCAGGGACTCGACAGTTTATGGCTACACCTTC.

For the CDR3, the DNA is TGTGCCAGCAGCTTAGGGCAGAACGGCTACACCTTC. Translation: CASSLGQNGYTF. V and J are TRBV7-6 and TRBJ1-2; no clear D. There are 12 residues in the CDR3. V lost 1 base to trimming and J lost 8 bases, with 8 bases between them. Germline V gives CDR1 SGHVS, CDR2 FNYEAQ.

This clonotype has ten or more counts. CDR3 sequence: CSARYYREGTLRASYEQYF. In nucleotides, the CDR3 is TGCAGTGCTAGATATTATCGGGAGGGGACTTTGCGCGCCTCCTACGAGCAGTACTTC. The rearrangement joins TRBV20-1 to TRBJ2-7; 8 bases are a match to TRBD2. CDR1 and CDR2 from the germline V gene are DFQATT and SNEGSKA (reference sequence). Unmatched junction bases numbered 18, after V lost 2 bases and J lost 0 bases. This CDR3 comprises 19 residues.

This clonotype has a handful of counts. This chain connects TRBV4-3 to TRBJ2-4; D is possibly TRBD2 (6 bases). V was shortened by 0 bases and J by 0 bases, with 15 bases between the two germline ends. Germline lookup yields CDR1 LGHNA and CDR2 YSLEER. The length of the CDR3 is 18 residues. The CDR3 DNA sequence: TGCGCCAGCAGCCAAGATGTCGCCCGGGGACTAGCCAAAAACATTCAGTACTTC. Translated, it gives CASSQDVARGLAKNIQYF.

The rearrangement joins TRBV5-5 to TRBJ1-6; D possibly corresponds to TRBD1 (6 bases). The CDR3 spans 17 residues. The germline V gene has CDR1 SGHKS and CDR2 YYEKEE (reference sequence). V was shortened by 4 bases and J by 10 bases, with 24 bases between the two germline ends. The CDR3 sequence: CASSLLWGAMVVSPLHF. In nucleotides, the CDR3 is TGTGCCAGCAGCCTCCTGTGGGGGGCGATGGTCGTATCACCCCTCCACTTT. The full variable domain, rest sourced from reference TRBV5-5 and TRBJ1-6, is DAGVTQSPTHLIKTRGQQVTLRCSPISGHKSVSWYQQVLGQGPQFIFQYYEKEERGRGNFPDRFSARQFPNYSSELNVNALLLGDSALYLCASSLLWGAMVVSPLHFGNGTRLTVT.

The V call is TRBV6-5, the J call TRBJ2-5; possible D gene TRBD2, 5 bases. Trimming left V 2 bases short and J 5 bases short, with 15 bases between. There are 15 residues in the CDR3. Germline V gene lookup returns CDR1 MNHEY and CDR2 SVGAGI. The DNA of the CDR3 is TGTGCCAGCAGTTACCAGAGGCCCGGGATGGAGACCCAGTACTTC. It specifies CASSYQRPGMETQYF.

This clonotype was counted only a few times. The V gene is TRBV7-9, the J gene TRBJ1-3; D gene unclear. The V end lost 4 bases, the J end lost 2 bases, and 15 bases lay between the germline ends. This CDR3 has 16 amino acids. Germline assignment: CDR1 SEHNR and CDR2 FQNEAQ (reference sequence). The CDR3 loop reads CASSSNKRGTGNTIYF. For the CDR3, the DNA is TGTGCCAGCAGCTCCAACAAGAGAGGTACTGGAAACACCATATATTTT.